The clone carrying this TCR beta chain has more than one count but fewer than ten. The CDR3 totals 16 residues. Germline V gene data show CDR1 as SGHRS and CDR2 as YFSETQ. V was pared by 2 bases and J by 9 bases, with 18 bases between. This entry comes from a study of long-term antiretroviral therapy in people with HIV. It was version v3.0 of the immunoSEQ assay that was run at survey level. Some clones are missing from TCRdb's copy, which holds only in-frame ones; the method was immunoSEQ multiplex PCR. Of tens of thousands of clones listed, roughly 80% are singletons. Samples held about 0.9-11 million cryopreserved PBMC, and DNA extraction followed.

The J gene is TRBJ1-6, the V gene TRBV5-1; perhaps TRBD1 as D (5 bases). The sequences come from unsorted PBMCs, collected 0.2 years after starting antiretroviral therapy. The TCR was taken from a woman between 25 and 40 years old with HIV. The CDR3 DNA reads as TGCGCCAGCAGCTTAAGCGACAGCACGACGGGTTCACCCCTCCACTTT. Its translation: CASSLSDSTTGSPLHF. Combining the CDR3 with reference TRBV5-1 and TRBJ1-6 gives the whole variable domain KAGVTQTPRYLIKTRGQQVTLSCSPISGHRSVSWYQQTPGQGLQFLFEYFSETQRNKGNFPGRFSGRQFSNSRSEMNVSTLELGDSALYLCASSLSDSTTGSPLHFGNGTRLTVT.